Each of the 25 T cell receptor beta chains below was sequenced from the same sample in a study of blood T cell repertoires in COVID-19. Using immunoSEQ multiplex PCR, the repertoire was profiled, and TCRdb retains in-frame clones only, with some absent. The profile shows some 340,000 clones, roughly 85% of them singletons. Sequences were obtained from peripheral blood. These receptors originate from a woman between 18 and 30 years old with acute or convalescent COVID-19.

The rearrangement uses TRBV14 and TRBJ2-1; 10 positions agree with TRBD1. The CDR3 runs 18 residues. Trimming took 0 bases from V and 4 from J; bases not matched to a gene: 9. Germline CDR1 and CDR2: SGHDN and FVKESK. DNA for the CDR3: TGTGCCAGCAGCCAAGATGGGGACAGGGGTTTAACATACAATGAGCAGTTCTTC. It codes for CASSQDGDRGLTYNEQFF. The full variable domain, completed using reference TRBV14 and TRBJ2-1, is EAGVTQFPSHSVIEKGQTVTLRCDPISGHDNLYWYRRVMGKEIKFLLHFVKESKQDESGMPNNRFLAERTGGTYSTLKVQPAELEDSGVYFCASSQDGDRGLTYNEQFFGPGTRLTVL.

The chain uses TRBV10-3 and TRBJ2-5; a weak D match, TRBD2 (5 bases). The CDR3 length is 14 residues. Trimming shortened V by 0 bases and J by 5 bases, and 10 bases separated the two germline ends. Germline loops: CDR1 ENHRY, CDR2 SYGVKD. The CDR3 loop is CAISESAGTETQYF. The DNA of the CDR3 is TGTGCCATCAGTGAGTCGGCGGGTACGGAGACCCAGTACTTC.

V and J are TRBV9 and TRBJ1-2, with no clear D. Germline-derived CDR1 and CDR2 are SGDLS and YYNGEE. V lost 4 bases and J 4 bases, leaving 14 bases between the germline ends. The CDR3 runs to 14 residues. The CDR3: CASSTSPYLYGYTF. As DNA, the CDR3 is TGTGCCAGCAGCACCAGTCCTTACCTCTATGGCTACACCTTC. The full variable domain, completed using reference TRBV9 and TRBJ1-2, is DSGVTQTPKHLITATGQRVTLRCSPRSGDLSVYWYQQSLDQGLQFLIQYYNGEERAKGNILERFSAQQFPDLHSELNLSSLELGDSALYFCASSTSPYLYGYTFGSGTRLTVV.

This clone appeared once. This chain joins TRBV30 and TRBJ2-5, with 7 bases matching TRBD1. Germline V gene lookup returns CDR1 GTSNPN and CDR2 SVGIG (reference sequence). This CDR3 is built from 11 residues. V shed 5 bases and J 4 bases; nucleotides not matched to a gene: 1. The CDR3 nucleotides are TGTGCCTGGTGGACAGGAGAGACCCAGTACTTC. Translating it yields CAWWTGETQYF. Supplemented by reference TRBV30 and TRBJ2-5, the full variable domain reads SQTIHQWPATLVQPVGSPLSLECTVEGTSNPNLYWYRQAAGRGLQLLFYSVGIGQISSEVPQNLSASRPQDRQFILSSKKLLLSDSGFYLCAWWTGETQYFGPGTRLLVL.

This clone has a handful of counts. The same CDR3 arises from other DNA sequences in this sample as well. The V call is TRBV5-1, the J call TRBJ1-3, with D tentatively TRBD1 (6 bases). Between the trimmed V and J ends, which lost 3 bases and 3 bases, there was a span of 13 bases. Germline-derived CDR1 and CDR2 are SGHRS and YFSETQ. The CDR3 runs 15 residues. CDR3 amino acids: CASSSTGSDGNTIYF. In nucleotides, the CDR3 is TGCGCCAGCAGCTCAACAGGGTCTGATGGAAACACCATATATTTT. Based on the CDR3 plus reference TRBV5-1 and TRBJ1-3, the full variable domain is KAGVTQTPRYLIKTRGQQVTLSCSPISGHRSVSWYQQTPGQGLQFLFEYFSETQRNKGNFPGRFSGRQFSNSRSEMNVSTLELGDSALYLCASSSTGSDGNTIYFGEGSWLTVV.

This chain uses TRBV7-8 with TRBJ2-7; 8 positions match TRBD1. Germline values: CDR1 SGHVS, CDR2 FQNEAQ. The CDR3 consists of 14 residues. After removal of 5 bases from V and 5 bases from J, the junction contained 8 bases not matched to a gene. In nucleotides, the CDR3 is TGTGCCAGCAGCGACGGGACAGGCTTCGACGAGCAGTACTTC. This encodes CASSDGTGFDEQYF.

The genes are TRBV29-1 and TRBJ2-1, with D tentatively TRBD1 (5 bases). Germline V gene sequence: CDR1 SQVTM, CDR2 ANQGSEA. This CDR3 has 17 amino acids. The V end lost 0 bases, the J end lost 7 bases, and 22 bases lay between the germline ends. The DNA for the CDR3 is TGCAGCGTTGAAGATATGTCATTGGTGCCAGGGCTTAATGAGCAGTTCTTC. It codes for CSVEDMSLVPGLNEQFF.

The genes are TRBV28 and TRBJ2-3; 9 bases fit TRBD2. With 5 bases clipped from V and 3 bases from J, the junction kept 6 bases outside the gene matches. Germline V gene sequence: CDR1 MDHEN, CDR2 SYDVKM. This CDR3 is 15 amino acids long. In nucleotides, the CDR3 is TGTGCCAGCAGTATAGCGGGAGTTAAGACAGATACGCAGTATTTT. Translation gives CASSIAGVKTDTQYF.

As DNA, the CDR3 is TGTGCCAGCACCTCATTAGCGGGGCTCCTCCACTTT. It specifies CASTSLAGLLHF. The chain is built from TRBV28 and TRBJ1-6; D is perhaps TRBD1 (5 bases). Trimming removed 7 bases at V and 15 bases at J, with 16 bases between. This CDR3 region has 12 residues. Germline CDR1 reads MDHEN; CDR2 reads SYDVKM. The full variable domain, in which reference TRBV28 and TRBJ1-6 provide the parts outside the CDR3, is DVKVTQSSRYLVKRTGEKVFLECVQDMDHENMFWYRQDPGLGLRLIYFSYDVKMKEKGDIPEGYSVSREKKERFSLILESASTNQTSMYLCASTSLAGLLHFGNGTRLTVT.

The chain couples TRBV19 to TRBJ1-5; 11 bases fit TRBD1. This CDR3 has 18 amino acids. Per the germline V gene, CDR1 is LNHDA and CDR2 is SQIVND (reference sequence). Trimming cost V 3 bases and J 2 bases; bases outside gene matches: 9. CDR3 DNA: TGTGCCAGTAGTATTCATGGACAGGGGGCGTCGGGCAATCAGCCCCAGCATTTT. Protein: CASSIHGQGASGNQPQHF.

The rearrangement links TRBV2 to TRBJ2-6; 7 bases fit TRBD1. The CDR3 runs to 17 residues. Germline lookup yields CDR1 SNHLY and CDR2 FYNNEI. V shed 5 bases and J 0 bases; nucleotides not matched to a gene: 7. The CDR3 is CASSRTGVRSGANVLTF. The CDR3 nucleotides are TGTGCCAGCAGTAGGACAGGCGTCCGCTCTGGGGCCAACGTCCTGACTTTC.

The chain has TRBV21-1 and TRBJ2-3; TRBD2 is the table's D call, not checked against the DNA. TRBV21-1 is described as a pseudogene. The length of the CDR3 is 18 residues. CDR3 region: CASSKVSSGGGVPDTQYF. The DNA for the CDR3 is TGTGCCAGCAGCAAAGTTTCTAGCGGGGGTGGAGTGCCAGATACGCAGTATTTT.

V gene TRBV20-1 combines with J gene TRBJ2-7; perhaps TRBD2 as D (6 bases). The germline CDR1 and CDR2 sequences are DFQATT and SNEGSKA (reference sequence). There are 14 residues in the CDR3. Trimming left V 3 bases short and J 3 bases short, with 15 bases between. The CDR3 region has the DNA TGCAGTGCTAGTATGGCGGGGACCTTCTACGAGCAGTACTTC. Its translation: CSASMAGTFYEQYF.

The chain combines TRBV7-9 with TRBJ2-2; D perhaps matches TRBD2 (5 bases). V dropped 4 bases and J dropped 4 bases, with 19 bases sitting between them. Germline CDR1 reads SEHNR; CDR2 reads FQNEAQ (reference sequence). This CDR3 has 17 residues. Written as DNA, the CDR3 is TGTGCCAGCAGCTCTACCGACCTGATTGGGAGCACCGGGGAGCTGTTTTTT. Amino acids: CASSSTDLIGSTGELFF.

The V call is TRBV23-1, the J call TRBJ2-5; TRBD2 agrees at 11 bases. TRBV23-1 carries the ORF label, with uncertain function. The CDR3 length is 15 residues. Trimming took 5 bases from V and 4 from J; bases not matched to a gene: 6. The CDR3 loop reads CASSSGTSGGETQYF. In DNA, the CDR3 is TGCGCCAGCAGTTCCGGGACTAGCGGTGGAGAGACCCAGTACTTC.

The CDR3, as DNA: TGCGCCAGCAGCCTCATAGGAGCGGGGAGCTCCTACAATGAGCAGTTCTTC. Translation: CASSLIGAGSSYNEQFF. The chain joins TRBV4-1 to TRBJ2-1; 7 bases fit TRBD2. The CDR3 is 17 amino acids. After removal of 4 bases from V and 0 bases from J, the junction contained 9 bases not matched to a gene. From germline, CDR1 is MGHRA and CDR2 YSYEKL.

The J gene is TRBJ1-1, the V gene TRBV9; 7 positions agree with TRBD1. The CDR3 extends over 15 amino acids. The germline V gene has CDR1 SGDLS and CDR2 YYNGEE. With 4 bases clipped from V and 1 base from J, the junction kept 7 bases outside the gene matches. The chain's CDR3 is CASSPEQGTNTEAFF. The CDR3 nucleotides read TGTGCCAGCAGCCCGGAACAGGGGACGAACACTGAAGCTTTCTTT. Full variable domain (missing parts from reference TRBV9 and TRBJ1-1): DSGVTQTPKHLITATGQRVTLRCSPRSGDLSVYWYQQSLDQGLQFLIQYYNGEERAKGNILERFSAQQFPDLHSELNLSSLELGDSALYFCASSPEQGTNTEAFFGQGTRLTVV.

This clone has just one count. CDR3 amino acids: CASSLDRDRVNTEAFF. The CDR3 nucleotides are TGTGCCAGCAGCTTGGACCGGGACAGGGTTAACACTGAAGCTTTCTTT. The genes are TRBV7-2 and TRBJ1-1; 9 nucleotides match TRBD1. V was pared by 3 bases and J by 2 bases, with 7 bases of the junction left unmatched. The germline gives CDR1 SGHTA, CDR2 FQGNSA. This CDR3 is built from 16 residues.

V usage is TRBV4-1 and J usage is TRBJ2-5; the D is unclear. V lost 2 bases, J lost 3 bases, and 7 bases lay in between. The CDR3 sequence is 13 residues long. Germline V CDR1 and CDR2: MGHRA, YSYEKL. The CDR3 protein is CASSQWQKETQYF. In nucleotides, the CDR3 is TGCGCCAGCAGCCAATGGCAGAAAGAGACCCAGTACTTC.

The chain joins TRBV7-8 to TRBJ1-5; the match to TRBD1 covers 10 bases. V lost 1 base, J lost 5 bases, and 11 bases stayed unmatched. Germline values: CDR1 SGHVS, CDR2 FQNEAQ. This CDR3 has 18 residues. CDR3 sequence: CASSLEEEGQGPYQPQHF. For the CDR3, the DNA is TGTGCCAGCAGCTTAGAAGAAGAGGGACAGGGGCCCTATCAGCCCCAGCATTTT. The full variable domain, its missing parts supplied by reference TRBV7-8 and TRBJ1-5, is GAGVSQSPRYKVAKRGQDVALRCDPISGHVSLFWYQQALGQGPEFLTYFQNEAQLDKSGLPSDRFFAERPEGSVSTLKIQRTQQEDSAVYLCASSLEEEGQGPYQPQHFGDGTRLSIL.

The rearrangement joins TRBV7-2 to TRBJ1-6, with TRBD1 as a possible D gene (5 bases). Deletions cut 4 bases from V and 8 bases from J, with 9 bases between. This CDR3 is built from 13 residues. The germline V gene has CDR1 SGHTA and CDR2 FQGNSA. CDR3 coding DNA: TGTGCCAGCAGCTACGGGGGGGATTCACCCCTCCACTTT. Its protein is CASSYGGDSPLHF. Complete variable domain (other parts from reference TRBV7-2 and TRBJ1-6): GAGVSQSPSNKVTEKGKDVELRCDPISGHTALYWYRQSLGQGLEFLIYFQGNSAPDKSGLPSDRFSAERTGGSVSTLTIQRTQQEDSAVYLCASSYGGDSPLHFGNGTRLTVT.

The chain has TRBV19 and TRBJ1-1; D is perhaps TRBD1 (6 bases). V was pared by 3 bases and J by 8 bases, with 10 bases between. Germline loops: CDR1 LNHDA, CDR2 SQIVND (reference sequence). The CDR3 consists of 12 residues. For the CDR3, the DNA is TGTGCCAGTAGTATGGGGGCCACCGAAGCTTTCTTT. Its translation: CASSMGATEAFF.

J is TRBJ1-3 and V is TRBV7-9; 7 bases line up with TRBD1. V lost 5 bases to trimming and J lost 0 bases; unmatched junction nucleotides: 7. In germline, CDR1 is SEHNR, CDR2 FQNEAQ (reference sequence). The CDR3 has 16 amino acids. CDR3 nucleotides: TGTGCCAGCAGCGGAGGACAGGCCACCTCTGGAAACACCATATATTTT. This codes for CASSGGQATSGNTIYF. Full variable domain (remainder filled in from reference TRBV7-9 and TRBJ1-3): DTGVSQNPRHKITKRGQNVTFRCDPISEHNRLYWYRQTLGQGPEFLTYFQNEAQLEKSRLLSDRFSAERPKGSFSTLEIQRTEQGDSAMYLCASSGGQATSGNTIYFGEGSWLTVV.

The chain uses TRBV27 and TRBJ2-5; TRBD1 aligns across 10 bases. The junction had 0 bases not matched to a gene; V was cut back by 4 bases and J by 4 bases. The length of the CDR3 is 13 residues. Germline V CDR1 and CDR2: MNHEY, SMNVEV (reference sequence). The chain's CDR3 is CASSWDRGETQYF. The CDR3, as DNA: TGTGCCAGCAGTTGGGACAGGGGAGAGACCCAGTACTTC.

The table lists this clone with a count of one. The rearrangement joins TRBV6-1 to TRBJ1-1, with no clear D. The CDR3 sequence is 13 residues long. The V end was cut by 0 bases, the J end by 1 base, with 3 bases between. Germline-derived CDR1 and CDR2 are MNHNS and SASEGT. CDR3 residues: CASSEARNTEAFF. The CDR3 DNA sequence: TGTGCCAGCAGTGAAGCGCGGAACACTGAAGCTTTCTTT.